Detailed here is one T cell receptor beta chain. Its target is not known. The entry originates in a study of shared clonotypes between healthy human individuals. Whole-study results and caveats: Memory subsets generally showed smaller estimated richness than naive subsets did.

TCRdb's table, derived via immunoSEQ multiplex PCR, lists solely in-frame clones and lacks some. The sample holds 2 million to 3 million clones, approximately 94% seen once. Healthy adults negative for HIV, lacking recent acute infections or vaccinations, served as donors. All donors were Caucasian adults living in Nashville, Tennessee. CDR3 length equals 15 residues. V was cut by 0 bases and J by 0 bases, with 9 bases left in between. Germline loops: CDR1 SGHRS, CDR2 YFSETQ. This TCR came from a man aged 18 to 30 in good health. Sequenced: naive CD4+ T cells sorted from blood. Subset here: CD45RA+ positively selected. The chain joins TRBV5-1 to TRBJ1-1; D not certain. The CDR3 nucleotides read TGCGCCAGCAGCTTGGTGCCTAATTTGAACACTGAAGCTTTCTTT. Translation: CASSLVPNLNTEAFF.